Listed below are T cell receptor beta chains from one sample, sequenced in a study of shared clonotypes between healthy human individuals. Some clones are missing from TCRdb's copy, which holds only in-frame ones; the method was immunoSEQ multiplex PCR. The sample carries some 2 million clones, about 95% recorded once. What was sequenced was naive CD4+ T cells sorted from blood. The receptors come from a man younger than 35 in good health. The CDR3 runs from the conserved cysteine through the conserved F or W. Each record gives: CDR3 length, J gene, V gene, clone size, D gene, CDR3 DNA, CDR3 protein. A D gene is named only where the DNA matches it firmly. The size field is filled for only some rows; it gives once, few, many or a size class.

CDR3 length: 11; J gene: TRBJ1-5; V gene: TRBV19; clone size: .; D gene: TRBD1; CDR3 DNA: TGTGCCAGTAGACTCCAGGGGGCCCAGCATTTT; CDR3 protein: CASRLQGAQHF
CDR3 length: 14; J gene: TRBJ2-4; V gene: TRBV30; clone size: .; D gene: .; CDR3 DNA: TGTGCCTGGAGTGTTTCAGGGACCAAAAACATTCAGTACTTC; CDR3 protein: CAWSVSGTKNIQYF
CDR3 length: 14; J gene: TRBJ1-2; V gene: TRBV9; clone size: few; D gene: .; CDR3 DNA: TGTGCCAGCAGCGTAGGTCAGGGGAACTATGGCTACACCTTC; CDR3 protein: CASSVGQGNYGYTF
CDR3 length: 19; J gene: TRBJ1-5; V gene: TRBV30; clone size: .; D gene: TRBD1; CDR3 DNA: TGTGCCTGGAGCGAACCCGACAGGGGGTGGAGGTTAGTGAGACAGCCCCAGCATTTT; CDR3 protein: CAWSEPDRGWRLVRQPQHF
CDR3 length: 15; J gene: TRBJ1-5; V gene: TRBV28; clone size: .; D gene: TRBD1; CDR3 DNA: TGTGCCAGCAGTTCCCTCACAGGGGGGCGGCCGGCCCAGCATTTT; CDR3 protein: CASSSLTGGRPAQHF
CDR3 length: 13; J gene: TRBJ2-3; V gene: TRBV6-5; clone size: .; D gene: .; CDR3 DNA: TGTGCCAGCAGCTTGACCCGAACAGATACGCAGTATTTT; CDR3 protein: CASSLTRTDTQYF
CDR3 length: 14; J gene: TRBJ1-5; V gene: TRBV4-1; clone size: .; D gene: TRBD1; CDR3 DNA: TGCGCCAGCAGGCAGACAGGGGGCAATCAGCCCCAGCATTTT; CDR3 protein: CASRQTGGNQPQHF
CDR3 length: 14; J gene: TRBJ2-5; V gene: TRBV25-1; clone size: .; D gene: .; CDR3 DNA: TGTGCCAGCAGTGAGACGACTCTGCAAGAGACCCAGTACTTC; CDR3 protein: CASSETTLQETQYF
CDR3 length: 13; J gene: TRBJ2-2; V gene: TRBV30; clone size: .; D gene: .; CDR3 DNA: TGTGCCTGGAGTGTGGACTTCACCGGGGAGCTGTTTTTT; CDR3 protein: CAWSVDFTGELFF
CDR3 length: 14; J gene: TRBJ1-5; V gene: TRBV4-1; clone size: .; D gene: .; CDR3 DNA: TGCGCCAGCAGCCCGCATGTGGATTTGTCGCCCCAGCATTTT; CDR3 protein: CASSPHVDLSPQHF
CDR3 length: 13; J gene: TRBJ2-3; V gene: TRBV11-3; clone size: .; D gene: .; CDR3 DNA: TGTGCCAGCAGCTTTGGGGCGGCAGATACGCAGTATTTT; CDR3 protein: CASSFGAADTQYF
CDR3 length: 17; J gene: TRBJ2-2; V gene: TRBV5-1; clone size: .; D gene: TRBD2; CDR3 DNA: TGCGCCAGCAGCTTGATCCCTCCTAGCGGAAACACCGGGGAGCTGTTTTTT; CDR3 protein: CASSLIPPSGNTGELFF
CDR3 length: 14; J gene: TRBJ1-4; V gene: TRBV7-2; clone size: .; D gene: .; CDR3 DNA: TGTGCCAGCAGCTGGGACGGTATAGGGGAAAAACTGTTTTTT; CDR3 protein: CASSWDGIGEKLFF
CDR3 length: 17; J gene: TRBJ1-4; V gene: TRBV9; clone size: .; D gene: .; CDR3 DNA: TGTGCCAGCAGCGTAGGACACGCTATTGCAACTAATGAAAAACTGTTTTTT; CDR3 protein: CASSVGHAIATNEKLFF
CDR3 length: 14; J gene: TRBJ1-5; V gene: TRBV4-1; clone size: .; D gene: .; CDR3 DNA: TGCGCCAGCAGCCAACTGGTAGGCAATCAGCCCCAGCATTTT; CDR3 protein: CASSQLVGNQPQHF
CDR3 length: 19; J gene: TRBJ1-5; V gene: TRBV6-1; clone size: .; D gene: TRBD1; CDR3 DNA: TGTGCCAGCAGTGACCCACCCGGGACAGGGGTCCAGGGCAATCAGCCCCAGCATTTT; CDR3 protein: CASSDPPGTGVQGNQPQHF
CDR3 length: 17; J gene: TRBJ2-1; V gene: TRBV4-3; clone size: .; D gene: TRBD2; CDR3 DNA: TGCGCCAGCAGCCAATCCTCCGGACTAGCGGTTTACAATGAGCAGTTCTTC; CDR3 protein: CASSQSSGLAVYNEQFF
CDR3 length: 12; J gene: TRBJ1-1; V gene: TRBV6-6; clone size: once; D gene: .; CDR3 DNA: TGTGCCAGCGATACCCCGAATGGACAAGCTTTCTTT; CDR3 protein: CASDTPNGQAFF
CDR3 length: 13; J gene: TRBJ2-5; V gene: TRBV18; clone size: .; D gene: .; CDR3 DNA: TGTGCCAGCTCACCACCGGTCCCTGGGGCCCAGTACTTC; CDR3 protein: CASSPPVPGAQYF
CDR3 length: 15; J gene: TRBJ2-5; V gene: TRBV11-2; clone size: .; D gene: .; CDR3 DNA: TGTGCCAGCAGCTTAGACAGCGTGTACCAAGAGACCCAGTACTTC; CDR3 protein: CASSLDSVYQETQYF
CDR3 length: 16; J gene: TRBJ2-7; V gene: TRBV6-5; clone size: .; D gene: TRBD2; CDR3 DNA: TGTGCCAGCAGTTCTACGCTAGCGGGAGAAAGCTACGAGCAGTACTTC; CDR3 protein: CASSSTLAGESYEQYF
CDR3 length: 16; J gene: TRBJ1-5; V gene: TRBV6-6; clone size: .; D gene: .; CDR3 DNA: TGTGCCAGCAGTTACCCCCGGGGGGGTGGCAATCAGCCCCAGCATTTT; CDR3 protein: CASSYPRGGGNQPQHF
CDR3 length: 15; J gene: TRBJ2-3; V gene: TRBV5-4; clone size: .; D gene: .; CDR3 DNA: TGTGCCAGCAGCTTGGACGGATTCCTCGGAGATACGCAGTATTTT; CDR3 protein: CASSLDGFLGDTQYF
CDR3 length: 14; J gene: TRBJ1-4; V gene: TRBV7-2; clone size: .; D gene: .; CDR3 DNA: TGTGCCAGCAGCTTACCGGTCCTTAATGAAAAACTGTTTTTT; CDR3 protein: CASSLPVLNEKLFF
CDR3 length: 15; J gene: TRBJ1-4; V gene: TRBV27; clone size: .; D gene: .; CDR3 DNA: TGTGCCAGCAGTCCCACGACCGGGAGGAATGAAAAACTGTTTTTT; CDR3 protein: CASSPTTGRNEKLFF
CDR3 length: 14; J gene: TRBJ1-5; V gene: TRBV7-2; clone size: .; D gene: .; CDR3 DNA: TGTGCCAGCAGCCAAGGGCAGGGAGGACAGCCCCAGCATTTT; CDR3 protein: CASSQGQGGQPQHF
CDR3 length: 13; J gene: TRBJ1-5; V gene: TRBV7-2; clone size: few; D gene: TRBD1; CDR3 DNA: TGTGCCAGCAGCGAGGACAGGGATCAGCCCCAGCATTTT; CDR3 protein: CASSEDRDQPQHF
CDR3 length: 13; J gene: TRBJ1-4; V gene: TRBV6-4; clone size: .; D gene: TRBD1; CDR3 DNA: TGTGCCAGCAGTATTGACAGGGGTGAAAAACTGTTTTTT; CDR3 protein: CASSIDRGEKLFF
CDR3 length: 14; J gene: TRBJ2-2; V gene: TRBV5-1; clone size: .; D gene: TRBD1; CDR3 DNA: TGCGCCAGCAGTTCAGGGGGCGCCACCGGGGAGCTGTTTTTT; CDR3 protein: CASSSGGATGELFF
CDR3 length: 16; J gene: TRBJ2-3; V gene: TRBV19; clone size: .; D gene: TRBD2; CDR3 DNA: TGTGCCAGTAGTACCGTAGCGGGGACGCACAGAGATACGCAGTATTTT; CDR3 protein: CASSTVAGTHRDTQYF
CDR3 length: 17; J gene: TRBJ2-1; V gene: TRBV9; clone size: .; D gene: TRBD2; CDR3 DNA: TGTGCCAGCAGCGTAGCTTTTCCTAGCGGGGGGGATCATGAGCAGTTCTTC; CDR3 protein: CASSVAFPSGGDHEQFF
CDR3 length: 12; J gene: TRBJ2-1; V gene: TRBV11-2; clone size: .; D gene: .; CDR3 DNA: TGTGCCAGCAGCCGAACTTTGAATGAGCAGTTCTTC; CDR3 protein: CASSRTLNEQFF
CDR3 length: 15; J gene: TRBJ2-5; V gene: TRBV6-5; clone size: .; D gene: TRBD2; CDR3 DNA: TGTGCCAGCAGTCGACTAGCGGGGGGCATGGAGACCCAGTACTTC; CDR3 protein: CASSRLAGGMETQYF
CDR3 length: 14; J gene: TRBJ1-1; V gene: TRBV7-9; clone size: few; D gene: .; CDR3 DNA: TGTGCCAGCACCCTTACTGAGATGAACACTGAAGCTTTCTTT; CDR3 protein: CASTLTEMNTEAFF
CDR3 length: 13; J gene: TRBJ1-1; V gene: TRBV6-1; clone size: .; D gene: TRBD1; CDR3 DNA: TGTGCCAGCGTGACAGGGATTTCGACTGAAGCTTTCTTT; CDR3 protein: CASVTGISTEAFF
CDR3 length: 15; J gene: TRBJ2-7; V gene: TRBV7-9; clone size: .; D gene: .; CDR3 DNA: TGTGCCAGCAGCTTACTCGGCGGGTCCCCTTACGAGCAGTACTTC; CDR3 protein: CASSLLGGSPYEQYF
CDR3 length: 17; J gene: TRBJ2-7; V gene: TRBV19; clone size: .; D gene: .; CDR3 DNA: TGTGCCAGTATTTACACTCACACGGTCCGTCGGGTGGTGTTTCCGAACTTC; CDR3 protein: CASIYTHTVRRVVFPNF
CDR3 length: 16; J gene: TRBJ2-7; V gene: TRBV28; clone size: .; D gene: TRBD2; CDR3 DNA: TGTGCCAGCAGAGGCCCGGGACTAGCGAGGGCCTACGAGCAGTACTTC; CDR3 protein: CASRGPGLARAYEQYF
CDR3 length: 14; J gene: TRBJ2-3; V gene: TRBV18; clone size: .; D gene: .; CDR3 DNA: TGTGCCAGCTCACCACCGGGACCTGGAAATACGCAGTATTTT; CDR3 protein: CASSPPGPGNTQYF
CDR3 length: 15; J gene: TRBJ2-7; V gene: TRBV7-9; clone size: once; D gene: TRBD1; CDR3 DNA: TGTGCCAGCAGCCCCTCCCCGGGACAGTCCTACGAGCAGTACTTC; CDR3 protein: CASSPSPGQSYEQYF